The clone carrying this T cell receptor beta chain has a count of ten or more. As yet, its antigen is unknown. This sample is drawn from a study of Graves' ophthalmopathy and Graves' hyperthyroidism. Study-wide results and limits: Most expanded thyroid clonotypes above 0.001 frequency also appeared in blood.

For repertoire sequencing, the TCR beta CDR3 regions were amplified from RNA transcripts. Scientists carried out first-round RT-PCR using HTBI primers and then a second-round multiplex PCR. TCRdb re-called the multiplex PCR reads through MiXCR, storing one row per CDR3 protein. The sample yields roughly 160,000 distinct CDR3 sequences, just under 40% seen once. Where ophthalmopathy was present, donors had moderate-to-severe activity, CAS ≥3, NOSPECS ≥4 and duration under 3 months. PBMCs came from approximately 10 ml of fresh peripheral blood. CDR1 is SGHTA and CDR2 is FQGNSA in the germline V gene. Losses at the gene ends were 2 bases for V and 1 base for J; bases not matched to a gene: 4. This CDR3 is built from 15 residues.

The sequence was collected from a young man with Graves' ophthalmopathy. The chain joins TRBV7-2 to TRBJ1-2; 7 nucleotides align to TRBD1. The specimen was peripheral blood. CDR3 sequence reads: CASSLTQGVNYGYTF. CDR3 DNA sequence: TGTGCCAGCAGCTTAACCCAGGGGGTTAACTATGGCTACACCTTC.